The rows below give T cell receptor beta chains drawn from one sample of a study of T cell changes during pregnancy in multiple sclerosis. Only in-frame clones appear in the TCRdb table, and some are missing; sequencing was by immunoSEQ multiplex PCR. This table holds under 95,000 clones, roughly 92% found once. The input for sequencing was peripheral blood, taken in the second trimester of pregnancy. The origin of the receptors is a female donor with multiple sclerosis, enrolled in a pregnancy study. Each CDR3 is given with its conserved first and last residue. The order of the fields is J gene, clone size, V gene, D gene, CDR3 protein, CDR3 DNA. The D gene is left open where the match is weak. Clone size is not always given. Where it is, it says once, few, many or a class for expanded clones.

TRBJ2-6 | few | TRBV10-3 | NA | CAITSSGANVLTF | TGTGCCATCACGAGTTCTGGGGCCAACGTCCTGACTTTC
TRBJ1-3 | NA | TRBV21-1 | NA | CASSSFRQGANTIYF | TGTGCCAGCAGCAGTTTCCGCCAGGGGGCGAACACCATATATTTT
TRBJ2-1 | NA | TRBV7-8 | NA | CASSLARFAGGEQFF | TGTGCCAGCAGCTTAGCGAGGTTTGCCGGAGGGGAGCAGTTCTTC
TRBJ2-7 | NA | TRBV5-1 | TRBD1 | CASSLGQGASHEQYF | TGCGCCAGCAGCTTGGGACAGGGGGCTAGCCACGAGCAGTACTTC
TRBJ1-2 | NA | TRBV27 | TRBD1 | CASGNAGTGTPGYTF | TGTGCCAGCGGAAACGCCGGGACAGGGACTCCTGGCTACACCTTC
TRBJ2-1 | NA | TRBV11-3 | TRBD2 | CASSLASGYNEQFF | TGTGCCAGCAGCTTGGCTAGCGGTTACAATGAGCAGTTCTTC
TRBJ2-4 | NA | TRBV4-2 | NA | CASSPIRGNIQYF | TGTGCCAGCAGCCCGATCAGGGGAAACATTCAGTACTTC
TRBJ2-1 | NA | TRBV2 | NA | CASSGGGGYNEQFF | TGTGCCAGCAGTGGAGGGGGGGGGTACAATGAGCAGTTCTTC
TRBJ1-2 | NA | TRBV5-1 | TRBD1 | CASSSYWMTGAYGYTF | TGCGCCAGCAGCTCATATTGGATGACAGGGGCCTATGGCTACACCTTC
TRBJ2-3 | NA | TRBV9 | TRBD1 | CASSVGETGGRDTQYF | TGTGCCAGCAGCGTAGGGGAGACAGGGGGCAGAGATACGCAGTATTTT
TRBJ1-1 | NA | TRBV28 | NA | CASSLTGSEAFF | TGTGCCAGCAGTTTAACAGGGTCAGAGGCTTTCTTT
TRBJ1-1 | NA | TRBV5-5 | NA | CASSFFRELSEAFF | TGTGCCAGCAGCTTTTTCCGGGAATTGTCTGAAGCTTTCTTT
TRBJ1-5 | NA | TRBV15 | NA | CATSSLDRLNQPQHF | TGTGCCACCAGCAGTCTAGACAGACTCAATCAGCCCCAGCATTTT
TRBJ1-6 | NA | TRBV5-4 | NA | CASSLRDPNSPLHF | TGTGCCAGCAGCTTGCGGGATCCAAATTCACCCCTCCACTTT